The clone carrying this TCR beta chain has just a few counts. No antigen is known for it. V gave up 5 bases and J gave up 1 base, with 17 bases separating them. The CDR3 extends over 15 amino acids. Germline V gene lookup returns CDR1 DFQATT and CDR2 SNEGSKA (reference sequence). All of the donors were Caucasians in good health. This entry is derived from a study of identical twins. Study conclusions and caveats: Partly confounded zero-insertion analyses could result from invariant MAIT and iNKT cells. Cord blood's abundant beta clonotypes had fewer insertions, unlike memory repertoires. Within monozygotic twins, out-of-frame TCR alpha sharing was underestimated by the models.

TCRdb recomputed calls from the 5' RACE reads with MiXCR, one row per CDR3 protein. The table includes roughly 570,000 distinct CDR3 sequences, nearly 10% detected once. The sample was also reused in another study, on yellow fever vaccine responses in identical twins.

V and J are TRBV20-1 and TRBJ2-5; D perhaps matches TRBD1 (5 bases). This clonotype was sampled from a woman aged 18 to 35 in good health. What was sequenced was PBMCs. Written as DNA, the CDR3 is TGCAGTGCTCCAACAAACCCAGGGATCCAAGAGACCCAGTACTTC. It translates to CSAPTNPGIQETQYF.